This passage covers 15 T cell receptor beta chains from one sample sequenced in a study of T-cell memory formation after mild COVID-19. Via MiXCR, TCRdb re-called the 5' RACE reads, giving one row per CDR3 protein. The sample shows fewer than 110,000 distinct CDR3 sequences, approximately 15% of them seen only once. The material sequenced was PBMCs or a T cell subset sorted from them (not recorded which). These receptors all stem from a man between 18 and 29 years old who had mild COVID-19 (a few samples of this study predate the infection). Cell type and time point are not known.

A few counts support this clonotype. The rearrangement uses TRBV28 and TRBJ1-1; 9 positions agree with TRBD1. Unmatched junction bases numbered 8, after V lost 5 bases and J lost 1 base. The CDR3 is made up of 16 amino acids. Germline-derived CDR1 and CDR2 are MDHEN and SYDVKM. In DNA form, the CDR3 reads TGTGCCAGCAGTACCAGCCCGGGACAGGGGAACACTGAAGCTTTCTTT. It is translated as CASSTSPGQGNTEAFF.

This clonotype was seen ten or more times. This rearrangement joins TRBV4-1 to TRBJ2-5; D not resolved. With 0 bases removed from V and 7 bases from J, the gap between germline ends came to 12 bases. CDR1 is MGHRA and CDR2 is YSYEKL in the germline V gene. This CDR3 contains 14 residues. CDR3 residues: CASSQEWQDGTQYF. The CDR3 coding sequence is TGCGCCAGCAGCCAAGAGTGGCAGGATGGGACCCAGTACTTC.

This clonotype has a handful of counts. This rearrangement joins TRBV4-1 to TRBJ2-4; D is unresolved. This CDR3 comprises 14 residues. Germline lookup yields CDR1 MGHRA and CDR2 YSYEKL. Trimming removed 0 bases from V and 9 bases from J, with 12 bases in between. The DNA of the CDR3 is TGCGCCAGCAGCCAAGATGTCGAAGTAATCATTCAGTACTTC. This codes for CASSQDVEVIIQYF.

In this sample, this clonotype is medium-sized (0.01 to 0.1%). The J gene is TRBJ2-1, the V gene TRBV12-3 or TRBV12-4; D might be TRBD2 (6 bases). The CDR3 totals 14 residues. V lost 4 bases, J lost 12 bases, and 19 bases lay in between. The CDR3 protein is CASSSWRDGHGQFF. CDR3 bases: TGTGCCAGCAGTTCATGGCGGGACGGCCACGGGCAGTTCTTC.

This clonotype was seen only a few times. The genes are TRBV6-5 and TRBJ2-5; 10 bases are a match to TRBD2. The length of the CDR3 is 15 residues. The germline CDR1 and CDR2 sequences are MNHEY and SVGAGI. The trim removed 5 bases at V and 5 bases at J, leaving 8 bases unmatched. DNA of the CDR3: TGTGCCAGCAGTGAACTAGCGGGGACAAGGGAGACCCAGTACTTC. This gives the protein CASSELAGTRETQYF.

This chain joins TRBV29-1 and TRBJ1-1; no clear D. Trimming removed 8 bases from V and 3 bases from J, with 10 bases in between. This CDR3 has 11 residues. CDR1 SQVTM and CDR2 ANQGSEA come from the germline V gene. In DNA form, the CDR3 reads TGCAGCCACCTTGCGGACACTGAAGCTTTCTTT. It translates to CSHLADTEAFF.

The rearrangement uses TRBV11-2 and TRBJ2-5; TRBD1 matches 7 bases. The germline CDR1 and CDR2 sequences are SGHAT and FQNNGV. This CDR3 spans 14 amino acids. V gave up 5 bases and J gave up 2 bases; unmatched junction bases: 5. The CDR3 coding sequence is TGTGCCAGCAGCCCACTGACAGGGCAAGAGACCCAGTACTTC. Its protein is CASSPLTGQETQYF.

The chain uses TRBV7-2 and TRBJ1-2, with TRBD1 matching over 8 bases. Germline-derived CDR1 and CDR2 are SGHTA and FQGNSA. The J segment lost 4 bases and the V segment lost 5 bases, leaving 12 bases of the junction unmatched. The CDR3 has 16 amino acids. This CDR3 is CASSLYPGQVFYGYTF. CDR3 nucleotides: TGTGCCAGCAGCCTCTATCCGGGACAGGTCTTCTATGGCTACACCTTC. Together with reference TRBV7-2 and TRBJ1-2, the CDR3 gives the full variable domain: GAGVSQSPSNKVTEKGKDVELRCDPISGHTALYWYRQSLGQGLEFLIYFQGNSAPDKSGLPSDRFSAERTGGSVSTLTIQRTQQEDSAVYLCASSLYPGQVFYGYTFGSGTRLTVV.

In this sample, this clonotype turned up a few times. J is TRBJ1-5 and V is TRBV7-9; 10 bases agree with TRBD1. The V segment lost 3 bases and the J segment 2 bases; nucleotides outside the gene matches: 4. The CDR3 contains 16 residues. The germline CDR1 and CDR2 sequences are SEHNR and FQNEAQ (reference sequence). CDR3 nucleotides: TGTGCCAGCAGCTTTTCCGGGACAGGGGGCAATCAGCCCCAGCATTTT. It translates to CASSFSGTGGNQPQHF.

This clonotype was observed a handful of times. The J gene is TRBJ1-1, the V gene TRBV7-2; D is unresolved. The CDR3 is made up of 15 amino acids. Germline CDR1 is SGHTA and CDR2 is FQGNSA. V lost 3 bases and J lost 5, with 16 bases in between. CDR3 region: CASSLLRGKGTEAFF. Written as DNA, the CDR3 is TGTGCCAGCAGCTTGTTGCGGGGAAAAGGGACTGAAGCTTTCTTT.

This clonotype was counted at least ten times. The J gene is TRBJ1-5, the V gene TRBV6-6; possibly TRBD1 for D (5 bases). V was clipped by 5 bases and J by 0 bases, with 11 bases between them. The germline gives CDR1 MNHNY, CDR2 SVGAGI (reference sequence). This CDR3 comprises 15 residues. For the CDR3, the DNA is TGTGCCAGCAGTGAGACCACAGGTAGCAATCAGCCCCAGCATTTT. It is translated as CASSETTGSNQPQHF.

This clonotype was counted between two and nine times. The rearrangement links TRBV7-6 to TRBJ2-1; no clear D gene. CDR3 length: 15 amino acids. Trimming removed 1 base at V and 2 bases at J, with 9 bases between. Germline CDR1 SGHVS, CDR2 FNYEAQ. The chain's CDR3 is CASSLGRTPYNEQFF. CDR3 DNA: TGTGCCAGCAGCTTAGGACGGACCCCCTACAATGAGCAGTTCTTC.

This clonotype was seen ten or more times. CDR3 coding DNA: TGTGCCAGCAGTTACGGACAGGGGGCTTACGAGCAGTACGTC. Its translation is CASSYGQGAYEQYV. The rearrangement uses TRBV6-5 and TRBJ2-7; 11 bases agree with TRBD1. The trim removed 2 bases at V and 4 bases at J, leaving 1 base unmatched. The CDR3 length is 14 residues. Germline V CDR1 and CDR2: MNHEY, SVGAGI.

In this sample, this clonotype turned up a few times. The chain employs TRBV7-9 and TRBJ1-2; 7 nucleotides agree with TRBD1. This CDR3 region has 13 residues. Germline trimming cut 5 bases from V and 4 bases from J; bases unmatched to any gene: 4. CDR1 and CDR2 from the germline V gene are SEHNR and FQNEAQ (reference sequence). The CDR3 protein is CASSRQGVYGYTF. CDR3 nucleotides: TGTGCCAGCAGCCGACAGGGAGTCTATGGCTACACCTTC.

This clonotype was seen more than once but under ten times. The V and J genes are TRBV7-9 and TRBJ2-7; tentative D call: TRBD1 (7 bases). This CDR3 has 15 residues. Germline V lookup: CDR1 SEHNR, CDR2 FQNEAQ (reference sequence). The V gene lost 6 bases and the J gene lost 6 bases, with 21 bases spanning the gap. The CDR3 DNA reads as TGTGCCAGCAGTGAGACAGGGTGGGGGAGGCTCGAGCAGTACTTC. It codes for CASSETGWGRLEQYF.